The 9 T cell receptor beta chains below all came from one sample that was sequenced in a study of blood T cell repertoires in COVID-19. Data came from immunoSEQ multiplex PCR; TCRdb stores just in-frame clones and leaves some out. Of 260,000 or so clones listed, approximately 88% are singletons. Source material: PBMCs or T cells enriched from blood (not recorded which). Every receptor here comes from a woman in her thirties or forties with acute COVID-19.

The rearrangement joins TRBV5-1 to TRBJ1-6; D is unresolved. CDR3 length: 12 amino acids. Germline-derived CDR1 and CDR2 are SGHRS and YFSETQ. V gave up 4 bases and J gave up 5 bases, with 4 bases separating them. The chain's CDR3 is CASSPDNSPLHF. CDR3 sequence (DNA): TGCGCCAGCAGCCCGGATAATTCACCCCTCCACTTT.

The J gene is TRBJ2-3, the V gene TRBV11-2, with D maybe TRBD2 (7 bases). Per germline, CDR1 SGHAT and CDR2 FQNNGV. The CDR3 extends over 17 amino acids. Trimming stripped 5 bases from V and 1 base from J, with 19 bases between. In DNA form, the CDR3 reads TGTGCCAGCAGCCCCTTTTGGGGCGGGGGCCGCACAGATACGCAGTATTTT. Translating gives CASSPFWGGGRTDTQYF.

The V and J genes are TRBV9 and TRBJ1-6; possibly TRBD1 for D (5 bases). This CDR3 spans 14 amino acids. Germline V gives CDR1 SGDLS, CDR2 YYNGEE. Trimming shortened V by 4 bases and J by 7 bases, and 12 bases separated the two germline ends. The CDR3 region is CASSQSGGNSPLHF. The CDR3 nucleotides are TGTGCCAGCAGCCAGTCCGGGGGGAATTCACCCCTCCACTTT.

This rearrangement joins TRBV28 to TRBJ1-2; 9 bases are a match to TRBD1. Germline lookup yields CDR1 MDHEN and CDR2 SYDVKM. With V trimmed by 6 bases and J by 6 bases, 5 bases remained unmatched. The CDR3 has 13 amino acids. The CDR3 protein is CASRQQGAHGYTF. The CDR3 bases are TGTGCCAGCAGGCAACAGGGGGCCCATGGCTACACCTTC.

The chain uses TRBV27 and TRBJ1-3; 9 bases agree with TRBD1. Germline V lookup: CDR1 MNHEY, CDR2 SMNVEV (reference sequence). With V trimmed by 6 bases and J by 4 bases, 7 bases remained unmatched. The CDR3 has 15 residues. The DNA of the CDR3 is TGTGCCAGCAGCTACAGGGGGCGAGGAGGAAACACCATATATTTT. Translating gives CASSYRGRGGNTIYF.

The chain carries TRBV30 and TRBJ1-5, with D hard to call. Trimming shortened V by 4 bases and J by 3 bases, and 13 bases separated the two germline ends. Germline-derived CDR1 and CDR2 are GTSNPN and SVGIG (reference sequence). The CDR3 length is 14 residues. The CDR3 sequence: CAWTGHSSNQPQHF. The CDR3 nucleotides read TGTGCCTGGACTGGGCACAGCTCCAATCAGCCCCAGCATTTT. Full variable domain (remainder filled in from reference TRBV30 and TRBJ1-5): SQTIHQWPATLVQPVGSPLSLECTVEGTSNPNLYWYRQAAGRGLQLLFYSVGIGQISSEVPQNLSASRPQDRQFILSSKKLLLSDSGFYLCAWTGHSSNQPQHFGDGTRLSIL.

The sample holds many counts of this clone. CDR3 protein: CASSGGSTYYEQYF. CDR3 coding DNA: TGCGCCAGCAGCGGGGGGTCTACCTACTACGAGCAGTACTTC. The chain has TRBV10-2 and TRBJ2-7; 7 bases map to TRBD2. The germline V gene has CDR1 WSHSY and CDR2 SAAADI. There are 14 residues in the CDR3. The V segment lost 6 bases and the J segment 3 bases; nucleotides outside the gene matches: 8.

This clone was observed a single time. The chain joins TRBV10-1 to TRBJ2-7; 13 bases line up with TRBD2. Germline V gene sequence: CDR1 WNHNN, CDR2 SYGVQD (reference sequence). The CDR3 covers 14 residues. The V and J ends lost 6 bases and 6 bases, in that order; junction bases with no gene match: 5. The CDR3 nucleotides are TGCGCCAGCAGAACTAGCGGGAGGGTCGTCGAGCAGTACGTC. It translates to CASRTSGRVVEQYV.

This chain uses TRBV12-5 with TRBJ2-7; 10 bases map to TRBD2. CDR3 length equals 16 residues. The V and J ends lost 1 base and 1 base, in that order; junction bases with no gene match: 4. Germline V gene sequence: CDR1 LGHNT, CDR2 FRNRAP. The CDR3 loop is CASGLDTSGNSYEQYF. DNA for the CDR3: TGTGCTAGTGGTTTGGACACTAGCGGGAATTCCTACGAGCAGTACTTC.